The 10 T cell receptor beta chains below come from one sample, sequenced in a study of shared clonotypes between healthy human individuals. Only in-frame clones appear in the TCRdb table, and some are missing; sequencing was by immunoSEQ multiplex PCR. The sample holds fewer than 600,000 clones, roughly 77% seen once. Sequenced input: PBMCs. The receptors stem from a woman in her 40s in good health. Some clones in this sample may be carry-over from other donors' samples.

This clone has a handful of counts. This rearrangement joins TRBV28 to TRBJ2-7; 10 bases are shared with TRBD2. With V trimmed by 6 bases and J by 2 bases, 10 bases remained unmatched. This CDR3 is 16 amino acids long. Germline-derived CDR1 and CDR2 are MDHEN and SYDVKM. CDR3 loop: CASSRTRGLATYEQYF. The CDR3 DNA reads TGTGCCAGCAGCCGTACCCGGGGACTAGCGACCTACGAGCAGTACTTC.

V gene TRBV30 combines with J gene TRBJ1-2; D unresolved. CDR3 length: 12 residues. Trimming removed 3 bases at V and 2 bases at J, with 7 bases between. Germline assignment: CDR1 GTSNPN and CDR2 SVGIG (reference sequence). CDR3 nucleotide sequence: TGTGCCTGGAGCCCGGAGAACTATGGCTACACCTTC. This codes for CAWSPENYGYTF. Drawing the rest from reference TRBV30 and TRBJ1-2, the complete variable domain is SQTIHQWPATLVQPVGSPLSLECTVEGTSNPNLYWYRQAAGRGLQLLFYSVGIGQISSEVPQNLSASRPQDRQFILSSKKLLLSDSGFYLCAWSPENYGYTFGSGTRLTVV.

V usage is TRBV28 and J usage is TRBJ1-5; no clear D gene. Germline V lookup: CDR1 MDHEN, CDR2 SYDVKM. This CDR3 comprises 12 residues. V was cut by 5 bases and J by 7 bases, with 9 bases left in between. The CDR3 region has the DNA TGTGCCAGCAGTACCATAACGCAGCCCCAGCATTTT. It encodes CASSTITQPQHF.

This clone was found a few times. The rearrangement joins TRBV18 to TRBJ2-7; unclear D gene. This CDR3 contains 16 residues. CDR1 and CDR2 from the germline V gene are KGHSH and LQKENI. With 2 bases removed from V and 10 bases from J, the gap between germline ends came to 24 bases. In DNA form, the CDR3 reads TGTGCCAGCTCACCAGGTGTCCGGTCTGGAATCACCGGTCAGTACTTC. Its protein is CASSPGVRSGITGQYF.

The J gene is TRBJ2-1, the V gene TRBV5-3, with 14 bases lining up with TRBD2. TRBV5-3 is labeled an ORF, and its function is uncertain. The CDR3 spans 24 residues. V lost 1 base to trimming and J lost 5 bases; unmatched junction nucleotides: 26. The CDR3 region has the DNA TGTGCCAGAAGCTTGTCCCTGAAGCGCGAACCGGGACTAGCGGGAGACTCAAGCAACAATGAGCAGTTCTTC. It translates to CARSLSLKREPGLAGDSSNNEQFF.

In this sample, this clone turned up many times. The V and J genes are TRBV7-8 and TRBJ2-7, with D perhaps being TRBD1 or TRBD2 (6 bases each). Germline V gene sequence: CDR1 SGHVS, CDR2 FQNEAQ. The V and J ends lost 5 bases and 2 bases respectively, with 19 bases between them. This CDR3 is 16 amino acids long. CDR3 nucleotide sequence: TGTGCCAGCAGCCTAAGGGGGGCGGGGTCGACCTACGAGCAGTACTTC. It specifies CASSLRGAGSTYEQYF.

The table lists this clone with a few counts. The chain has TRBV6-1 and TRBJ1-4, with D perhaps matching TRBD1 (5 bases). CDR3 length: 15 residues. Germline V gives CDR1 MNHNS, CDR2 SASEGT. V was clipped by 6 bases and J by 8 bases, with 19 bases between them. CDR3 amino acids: CASSPGAGLQEKLFF. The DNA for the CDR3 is TGTGCCAGCAGCCCCGGGGCAGGGTTACAGGAAAAACTGTTTTTT.

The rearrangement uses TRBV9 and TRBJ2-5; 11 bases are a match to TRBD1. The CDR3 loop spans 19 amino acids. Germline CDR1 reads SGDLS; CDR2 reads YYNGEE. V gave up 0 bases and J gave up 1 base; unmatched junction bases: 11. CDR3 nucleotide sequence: TGTGCCAGCAGCGTAGACTCCCCCGGACAGGGGGCTACCCAAGAGACCCAGTACTTC. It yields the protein CASSVDSPGQGATQETQYF.

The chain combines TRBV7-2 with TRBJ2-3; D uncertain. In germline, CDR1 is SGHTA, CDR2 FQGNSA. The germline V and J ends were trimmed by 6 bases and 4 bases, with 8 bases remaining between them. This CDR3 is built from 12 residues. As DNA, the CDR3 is TGTGCCAGCAGTGCCCGATCAGATACGCAGTATTTT. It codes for CASSARSDTQYF.

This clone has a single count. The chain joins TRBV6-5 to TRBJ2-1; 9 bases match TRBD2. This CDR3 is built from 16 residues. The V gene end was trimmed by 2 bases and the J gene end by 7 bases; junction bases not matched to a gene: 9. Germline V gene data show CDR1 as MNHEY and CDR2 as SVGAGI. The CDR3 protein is CASSYTRLAAGNEQFF. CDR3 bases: TGTGCCAGCAGTTACACTAGACTAGCGGCAGGGAATGAGCAGTTCTTC.